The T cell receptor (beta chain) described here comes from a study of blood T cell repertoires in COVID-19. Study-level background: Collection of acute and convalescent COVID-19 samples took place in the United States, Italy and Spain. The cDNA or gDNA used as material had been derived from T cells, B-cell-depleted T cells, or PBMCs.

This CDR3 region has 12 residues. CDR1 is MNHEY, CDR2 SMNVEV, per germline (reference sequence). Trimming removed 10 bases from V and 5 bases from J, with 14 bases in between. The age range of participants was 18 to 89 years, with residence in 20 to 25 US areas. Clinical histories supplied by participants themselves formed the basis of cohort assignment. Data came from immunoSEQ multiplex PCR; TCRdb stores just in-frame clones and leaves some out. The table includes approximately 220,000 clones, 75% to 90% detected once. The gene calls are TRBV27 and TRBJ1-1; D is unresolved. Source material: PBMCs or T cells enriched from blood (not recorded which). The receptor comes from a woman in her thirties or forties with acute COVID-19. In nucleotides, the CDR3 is TGTGCCATCCGGGAGGGAGGGACTGAAGCTTTCTTT. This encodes CAIREGGTEAFF.